The 3 T cell receptor beta chains presented below share a single source sample, sequenced in a study of shared clonotypes between healthy human individuals (dated by TCRdb to 2020 to 2022). Libraries were constructed by the immunoSEQ multiplex PCR assay. Here the immuneACCESS table is served through TCRdb, limited to in-frame sequences with V and J called. Missing clones are a known gap in these copies; in checked studies unresolved V genes cover under half, and the rest lacks a known reason. This sample holds just over 2,000,000 clones; 90% to 95% were observed only once. The ten largest clones take up 0.1% to 0.15% of the sample. The source material was naive CD4+ T cells sorted from blood. Interpreted using the paper, the cell subset or site label stands for: CD45RA+ positively selected. All receptors derive from a man aged 18 to 29 in good health.

At least ten counts were recorded for this clone. The chain joins TRBV7-2 to TRBJ1-1; no definite D call. The germline CDR1 and CDR2 sequences are SGHTA and FQGNSA. Trimming took off 0 bases at V and 0 bases at J, with 11 bases between the two ends. The CDR3 sequence is 16 residues long. As DNA, the CDR3 is TGTGCCAGCAGCTTAGCGACCTTAGGGCTGAACACTGAAGCTTTCTTT. This codes for CASSLATLGLNTEAFF.

This clone came up once. The V and J genes are TRBV10-3 and TRBJ1-1, with TRBD1 as a possible D gene (6 bases). This CDR3 is built from 14 residues. The V end lost 6 bases, the J end lost 5 bases, and 16 bases lay between the germline ends. CDR1 is ENHRY, CDR2 SYGVKD, per germline. This CDR3 is CAIRRIRGETEAFF. The DNA for the CDR3 is TGTGCCATCAGGAGGATCAGGGGAGAGACTGAAGCTTTCTTT.

The J gene is TRBJ2-7, the V gene TRBV7-2; 7 bases fit TRBD2. Looked up from germline, CDR1 is SGHTA and CDR2 is FQGNSA. The CDR3 sequence is 16 residues long. Trimming removed 5 bases from V and 3 bases from J; junction bases left unmatched: 13. The CDR3 loop reads CASSVTIVSGFYEQYF. The CDR3 DNA reads as TGTGCCAGCAGCGTCACAATCGTTAGCGGGTTCTACGAGCAGTACTTC.